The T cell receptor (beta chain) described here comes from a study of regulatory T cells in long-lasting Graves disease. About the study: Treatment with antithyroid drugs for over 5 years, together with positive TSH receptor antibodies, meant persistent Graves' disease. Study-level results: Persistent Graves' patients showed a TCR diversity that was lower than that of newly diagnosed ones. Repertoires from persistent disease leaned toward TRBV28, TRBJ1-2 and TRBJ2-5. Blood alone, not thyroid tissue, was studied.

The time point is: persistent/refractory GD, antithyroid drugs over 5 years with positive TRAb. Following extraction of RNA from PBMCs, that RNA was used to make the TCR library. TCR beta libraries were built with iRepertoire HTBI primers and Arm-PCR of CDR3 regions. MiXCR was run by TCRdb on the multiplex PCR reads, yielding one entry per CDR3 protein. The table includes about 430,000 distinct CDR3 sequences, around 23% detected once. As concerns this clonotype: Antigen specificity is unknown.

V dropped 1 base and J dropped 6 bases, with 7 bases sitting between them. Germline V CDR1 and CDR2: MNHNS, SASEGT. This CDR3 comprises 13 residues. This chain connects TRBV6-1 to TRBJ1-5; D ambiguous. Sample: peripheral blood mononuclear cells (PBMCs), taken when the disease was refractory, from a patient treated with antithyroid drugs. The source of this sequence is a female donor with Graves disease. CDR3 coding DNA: TGTGCCAGCAGTGAAGTCGATACTCAGCCCCAGCATTTT. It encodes CASSEVDTQPQHF.